The rows below give T cell receptor beta chains drawn from one sample of a study of T cell changes during pregnancy in multiple sclerosis. The data were produced by immunoSEQ multiplex PCR, yet TCRdb's version contains in-frame clones alone and is incomplete. Seen here are about 40,000 clones, 92% observed once, and the top ten hold approximately 0.8%. The sample here was CD4+ T cells from peripheral blood mononuclear cells, taken before pregnancy. The origin of the receptors is a female donor with multiple sclerosis, enrolled in a pregnancy study. The CDR3 runs from the conserved cysteine through the conserved F or W. The D gene is left open where the match is weak. The size entry is marked missing in some rows and otherwise reads once, few, many or a size class.

clone size	V gene	J gene	CDR3 length	D gene	CDR3 DNA	CDR3 protein
few	TRBV28	TRBJ1-2	13	-	TGTGCCAGCAGTGAGGACAATAACTATGGCTACACCTTC	CASSEDNNYGYTF
-	TRBV2	TRBJ2-7	15	-	TGTGCCAGCAGTGACAGGGTGAAAAACTCCTACGAGCAGTACTTC	CASSDRVKNSYEQYF
few	TRBV19	TRBJ1-2	15	TRBD1	TGTGCCAGTAGTATATCGGGACAGACTAACTATGGCTACACCTTC	CASSISGQTNYGYTF
-	TRBV27	TRBJ2-2	16	TRBD2	TGTGCCAGCAGTTTAAGACTAGCGGGAAACACCGGGGAGCTGTTTTTT	CASSLRLAGNTGELFF
-	TRBV6-6	TRBJ1-1	16	TRBD1	TGTGCCAGCAGTTACCCGACCGGAACAGGGGACACTGAAGCTTTCTTT	CASSYPTGTGDTEAFF
-	TRBV6-4	TRBJ2-3	14	TRBD2	TGTGCCAGCAGTGGCGGGAGGGCCGCAGATACGCAGTATTTT	CASSGGRAADTQYF
-	TRBV20-1	TRBJ2-5	11	TRBD2	TGCAGTGCTAGTGGGCGGGAGTCCCAGTACTTC	CSASGRESQYF
-	TRBV29-1	TRBJ2-3	15	TRBD2	TGCAGCGTTGAAGCGGCTGGGGGGGGCACAGATACGCAGTATTTT	CSVEAAGGGTDTQYF
-	TRBV10-3	TRBJ2-5	13	TRBD2	TGTGCCATAGCCGGGACTATCCAAGAGACCCAGTACTTC	CAIAGTIQETQYF
-	TRBV6-5	TRBJ2-3	15	-	TGTGCCAGCAGTGTCCGGACTATAGCAACAGATACGCAGTATTTT	CASSVRTIATDTQYF
-	TRBV12-5	TRBJ2-1	14	TRBD2	TGTGCTAGTGGTTCCGGCGGGAGTAGGAATGAGCAGTTCTTC	CASGSGGSRNEQFF
once	TRBV6-1	TRBJ1-1	15	TRBD1	TGTGCCAGCAGTGAAGAGGGGACAGGGGATACTGAAGCTTTCTTT	CASSEEGTGDTEAFF
-	TRBV11-2	TRBJ2-7	18	TRBD2	TGTGCCAGCAGCTTAGTCGCCGTCGGCGGGAGCGGGGCCTACGAGCAGTACTTC	CASSLVAVGGSGAYEQYF
-	TRBV5-6	TRBJ2-7	14	TRBD1	TGTGCCAGCAGCTTGTACAGGACAGGGGGCGAGCAGTACTTC	CASSLYRTGGEQYF
-	TRBV7-8	TRBJ2-7	18	TRBD2	TGTGCCAGCAGCCGGACTAGCGGCCCCGACGGGTACCGATACGAGCAGTACTTC	CASSRTSGPDGYRYEQYF
few	TRBV30	TRBJ1-1	13	TRBD1	TGTGCCTGGAGTGTACACGGGACAGGGGGAGCTTTCTTT	CAWSVHGTGGAFF
-	TRBV14	TRBJ2-3	22	TRBD2	TGTGCCAGCAGCCAAGATCGGGGAAGACTAGCGGGAGACCTCGCCGGCACAGATACGCAGTATTTT	CASSQDRGRLAGDLAGTDTQYF
once	TRBV11-3	TRBJ2-2	13	-	TGTGCCAGCAGCTCCTTTAGGGGCGGGGAGCTGTTTTTT	CASSSFRGGELFF
-	TRBV2	TRBJ2-7	17	TRBD2	TGTGCCAGCAGTGGACTCGGGAGGAGCGGAGTTAACTACGAGCAGTACTTC	CASSGLGRSGVNYEQYF
-	TRBV2	TRBJ1-3	13	TRBD1	TGTGCCAGCGGGGAGACAGGGATTGCCACCATATATTTT	CASGETGIATIYF
-	TRBV6-4	TRBJ2-2	15	-	TGTGCCAGCAGTAAAACAGGGTCCTTTCCCGGGGAGCTGTTTTTT	CASSKTGSFPGELFF
-	TRBV9	TRBJ1-1	14	-	TGTGCCAGCAGCGTAGTGGGAGGGGAAACTGAAGCTTTCTTT	CASSVVGGETEAFF
-	TRBV6-5	TRBJ1-5	15	TRBD1	TGTGCCAGCAAGGGGGGACAGAGCATCAATCAGCCCCAGCATTTT	CASKGGQSINQPQHF
-	TRBV18	TRBJ2-7	16	-	TGTGCCAGCTCACCGTCGAGCCAGGCCCGCTCCTACGAGCAGTACTTC	CASSPSSQARSYEQYF
-	TRBV7-9	TRBJ2-7	14	TRBD1	TGTGCCAGCAGCCTCGACAGGGGAGTAGGCGAGCAGTACTTC	CASSLDRGVGEQYF
-	TRBV2	TRBJ2-7	13	-	TGTGCCAGCAAAGAACAGGGTCGCTACGAGCAGTACTTC	CASKEQGRYEQYF
-	TRBV15	TRBJ2-1	12	-	TGTGCCACCAGCAGATCCTTAGCCGAGCAGTTCTTC	CATSRSLAEQFF
-	TRBV29-1	TRBJ2-2	16	TRBD2	TGCAGCGCCCAGACTAGCGGGATTTCAACCACCGGGGAGCTGTTTTTT	CSAQTSGISTTGELFF
-	TRBV9	TRBJ1-1	13	-	TGTGCCAGCAGTGCACAGCCGAACACTGAAGCTTTCTTT	CASSAQPNTEAFF
few	TRBV29-1	TRBJ1-4	12	TRBD1	TGCAGCGTTGGAGGGGGCAATGAAAAACTGTTTTTT	CSVGGGNEKLFF
-	TRBV19	TRBJ2-4	15	TRBD2	TGTGCCAGTAGTATAGCCGGGACGGGGAGGGACATTCAGTACTTC	CASSIAGTGRDIQYF
-	TRBV7-2	TRBJ2-1	15	TRBD1	TGTGCCAGCAGCGTAGGGGGCAGCTCCTACAATGAGCAGTTCTTC	CASSVGGSSYNEQFF
-	TRBV6-5	TRBJ2-7	15	TRBD2	TGTGCCAGCAGTTACCTTGGGACTAGTCCCTACGAGCAGTACTTC	CASSYLGTSPYEQYF
-	TRBV5-1	TRBJ2-5	15	TRBD2	TGCGCCAGCAGATCGGGACTAGCGGCGGAAGAGACCCAGTACTTC	CASRSGLAAEETQYF
-	TRBV2	TRBJ2-5	15	TRBD1	TGTGCCAGCAGTGTCGGACAGGGGGGTTCGGGGACCCAGTACTTC	CASSVGQGGSGTQYF
-	TRBV29-1	TRBJ2-1	13	TRBD2	TGCAGCGTTGGGCCTAGCGGGCGCGATGAGCAGTTCTTC	CSVGPSGRDEQFF
-	TRBV7-3	TRBJ2-5	13	-	TGTGCCAGCAGCTACACAGGCGGAGAGACCCAGTACTTC	CASSYTGGETQYF
-	TRBV7-3	TRBJ2-1	16	TRBD2	TGTGCCAGCAGCTTGGGACTAGCGGGAGGGCCGAATGAGCAGTTCTTC	CASSLGLAGGPNEQFF
-	TRBV11-3	TRBJ2-1	17	-	TGTGCCAGCAGCTTAGGTGGCAGGCCGAGCTCCTACAATGAGCAGTTCTTC	CASSLGGRPSSYNEQFF
-	TRBV15	TRBJ1-5	13	TRBD1	TGTGCCACCGGTACAGGGGGGAGTCAGCCCCAGCATTTT	CATGTGGSQPQHF